What follows are 26 T cell receptor beta chains derived from one specimen sequenced in a study of blood T cell repertoires in COVID-19. Data came from immunoSEQ multiplex PCR; TCRdb stores just in-frame clones and leaves some out. The sample comprises 30,000 to 40,000 clones, more than 60% of which are singletons, and around 15% rests with the top ten. Input material: peripheral blood. All receptors come from a man aged 80 or over with active or convalescent COVID-19.

This sequence joins TRBV10-3 and TRBJ1-1; D ambiguous. There are 11 residues in the CDR3. The germline V and J ends were trimmed by 9 bases and 5 bases, with 10 bases remaining between them. The germline V gene encodes CDR1 ENHRY and CDR2 SYGVKD. In DNA form, the CDR3 reads TGTGCCATTGGGAGTGAAACTGAAGCTTTCTTT. This sequence encodes CAIGSETEAFF.

This clone was picked up one time. V gene TRBV5-1 combines with J gene TRBJ2-1, with 14 bases matching TRBD2. The CDR3 has 16 amino acids. Per germline, CDR1 SGHRS and CDR2 YFSETQ. J gave up 5 bases and V 4 bases, and 5 bases lay outside the gene matches. The CDR3 protein is CASSTRLAGGNNEQFF. In DNA, the CDR3 is TGCGCCAGCAGCACCAGACTAGCGGGAGGGAACAATGAGCAGTTCTTC.

The J gene is TRBJ1-1, the V gene TRBV18, with D perhaps matching TRBD1 (6 bases). The CDR3 covers 16 residues. The germline V gene encodes CDR1 KGHSH and CDR2 LQKENI. V gave up 2 bases and J gave up 1 base, with 14 bases separating them. The CDR3 DNA sequence: TGTGCCAGCTCACCAAGGGGGAGCTCACAGAACACTGAAGCTTTCTTT. It specifies CASSPRGSSQNTEAFF. Variable domain in full (rest from reference TRBV18 and TRBJ1-1): NAGVMQNPRHLVRRRGQEARLRCSPMKGHSHVYWYRQLPEEGLKFMVYLQKENIIDESGMPKERFSAEFPKEGPSILRIQQVVRGDSAAYFCASSPRGSSQNTEAFFGQGTRLTVV.

This clone was counted only a few times. The rearrangement joins TRBV6-6 to TRBJ1-2; 9 bases line up with TRBD1. Looked up from germline, CDR1 is MNHNY and CDR2 is SVGAGI (reference sequence). The CDR3 has 13 amino acids. J lost 5 bases, V lost 6 bases, and 4 bases had no gene match. The chain's CDR3 is CASSTGTGYGYTF. CDR3 bases: TGTGCCAGCAGCACCGGGACAGGGTATGGCTACACCTTC.

This clone showed up just a few times. The J gene is TRBJ2-7, the V gene TRBV18, with D maybe TRBD2 (6 bases). The length of the CDR3 is 14 residues. Trimming cost V 3 bases and J 5 bases, with 14 bases left between them. Germline loops: CDR1 KGHSH, CDR2 LQKENI. This chain's CDR3 is CASSPIGIADEQYF. In nucleotides, the CDR3 is TGTGCCAGCTCACCCATAGGGATAGCGGACGAGCAGTACTTC.

This clone was counted a few times. The chain is built from TRBV10-3 and TRBJ1-2; 12 nucleotides align to TRBD1. J was trimmed by 5 bases and V by 8 bases; bases with no gene match: 15. The CDR3 length is 17 residues. The germline gives CDR1 ENHRY, CDR2 SYGVKD. CDR3 in amino acids: CAIEPGQGANRGYGYTF. CDR3 bases: TGTGCCATCGAGCCGGGACAGGGGGCAAATAGGGGATATGGCTACACCTTC.

This clone is medium-sized within its sample. The chain carries TRBV7-9 and TRBJ2-1, with TRBD2 identical over 8 bases. The CDR3 loop spans 15 amino acids. Unmatched junction bases numbered 4, after V lost 1 base and J lost 5 bases. Per germline, CDR1 SEHNR and CDR2 FQNEAQ (reference sequence). The CDR3 is CASSLGAGAHNEQFF. CDR3 bases: TGTGCCAGCAGCTTAGGAGCGGGAGCACACAATGAGCAGTTCTTC.

The V and J genes are TRBV2 and TRBJ2-2, with TRBD2 matching over 7 bases. With 7 bases clipped from V and 2 bases from J, the junction kept 4 bases outside the gene matches. Germline V gene sequence: CDR1 SNHLY, CDR2 FYNNEI. The CDR3 spans 14 residues. The CDR3 loop reads CASKERENTGELFF. CDR3 coding DNA: TGTGCCAGCAAGGAGCGGGAAAACACCGGGGAGCTGTTTTTT.

This clone has just one count. The V and J genes are TRBV28 and TRBJ1-6; D is possibly TRBD1 (6 bases). This CDR3 contains 13 residues. Germline V gene lookup returns CDR1 MDHEN and CDR2 SYDVKM. Trimming removed 6 bases from V and 7 bases from J, with 10 bases in between. DNA for the CDR3: TGTGCCAGCAGATGGACAGACAATTCACCCCTCCACTTT. Translation gives CASRWTDNSPLHF.

The chain recombines TRBV18 with TRBJ2-5; 9 nucleotides match TRBD2. The length of the CDR3 is 16 residues. Germline-derived CDR1 and CDR2 are KGHSH and LQKENI. Trimming cost V 4 bases and J 1 base; bases outside gene matches: 7. The CDR3 DNA is TGTGCCAGCTCACGTGACGCGGGGGGGACCCAAGAGACCCAGTACTTC. This translates into CASSRDAGGTQETQYF.

The sample holds a few counts of this clone. The chain couples TRBV5-1 to TRBJ1-2; 10 nucleotides agree with TRBD1. With 3 bases clipped from V and 5 bases from J, the junction kept 4 bases outside the gene matches. Germline V gives CDR1 SGHRS, CDR2 YFSETQ. The CDR3 has 14 amino acids. CDR3 residues: CASSSGTGAYGYTF. For the CDR3, the DNA is TGCGCCAGCAGCTCCGGGACAGGGGCGTATGGCTACACCTTC.

CDR3 in amino acids: CATSAGPNNEQFF. Written as DNA, the CDR3 is TGTGCCACCAGTGCAGGGCCCAACAATGAGCAGTTCTTC. The chain uses TRBV24-1 and TRBJ2-1, with D possibly matching TRBD1 (5 bases). CDR3 length: 13 amino acids. V lost 5 bases and J lost 5, with 9 bases in between. Germline CDR1 is KGHDR and CDR2 is SFDVKD.

The chain recombines TRBV10-2 with TRBJ1-1, with 10 bases that match TRBD1. V trimming: 6 bases; J trimming: 10 bases; junction bases outside the gene matches: 8. In germline, CDR1 is WSHSY, CDR2 SAAADI. The length of the CDR3 is 13 residues. CDR3 in DNA: TGCGCCAGCAGACCCGGGACAGGGGTTGGAGCTTTCTTT. It yields the protein CASRPGTGVGAFF.

This clone came up a few times. The V call is TRBV28, the J call TRBJ2-6; 7 nucleotides match TRBD1. Germline V gene data show CDR1 as MDHEN and CDR2 as SYDVKM. The CDR3 is 17 amino acids. Germline trimming cut 3 bases from V and 0 bases from J; bases unmatched to any gene: 5. CDR3 coding DNA: TGTGCCAGCAGTTTCCCGGGACAGCACTCTGGGGCCAACGTCCTGACTTTC. Amino acids: CASSFPGQHSGANVLTF.

Points on this clone: The germline gene is not matched at one end of the junction; a read error may be the cause. The chain is built from TRBV7-2 and TRBJ2-1; TRBD2 matches at 10 bases. The germline V gene has CDR1 SGHTA and CDR2 FQGNSA. The CDR3 is made up of 15 amino acids. CDR3 sequence reads: CASSVAGGSYNEQFF. In DNA, the CDR3 is TGTGCCAGCAGCGTAGCGGGAGGTTCTTACAATGAGCAGTTCTTC.

The gene calls are TRBV28 and TRBJ1-2; weak D call: TRBD1 (6 bases). Trimming pared 6 bases from V and 1 base from J, leaving 18 bases between. Germline assignment: CDR1 MDHEN and CDR2 SYDVKM. The CDR3 sequence is 16 residues long. The DNA of the CDR3 is TGTGCCAGCAGGAGAAGAACAGGGTCTGGTAACTATGGCTACACCTTC. Translation: CASRRRTGSGNYGYTF.

The chain has TRBV6-5 and TRBJ2-7; 13 nucleotides line up with TRBD2. Germline V gene sequence: CDR1 MNHEY, CDR2 SVGAGI. This CDR3 is 15 amino acids long. V lost 6 bases and J lost 7; bases outside the gene matches: 9. The CDR3 coding sequence is TGTGCCAGCAGAAAGACTAGCGGGAGGTTAGGGGAGCAGTACTTC. This translates into CASRKTSGRLGEQYF.

This rearrangement joins TRBV7-2 to TRBJ2-5, with 9 positions matching TRBD2. Unmatched junction bases numbered 3, after V lost 2 bases and J lost 2 bases. CDR1 is SGHTA and CDR2 is FQGNSA in the germline V gene. The CDR3 has 15 residues. The CDR3 coding sequence is TGTGCCAGCAGCTTAAGGACTAGCGAACAAGAGACCCAGTACTTC. Translation gives CASSLRTSEQETQYF.

V and J are TRBV10-3 and TRBJ1-1; no firm D call. V was trimmed by 4 bases and J by 0 bases, leaving 9 bases between them. Germline V gene sequence: CDR1 ENHRY, CDR2 SYGVKD. The CDR3 runs to 14 residues. CDR3: CAISAEGVNTEAFF. The CDR3 nucleotides are TGTGCCATCAGTGCTGAGGGCGTGAACACTGAAGCTTTCTTT.

This clone has only a few counts. V gene TRBV2 combines with J gene TRBJ2-7; 9 bases map to TRBD2. The V and J ends lost 8 bases and 3 bases, in that order; junction bases with no gene match: 11. From germline, CDR1 is SNHLY and CDR2 FYNNEI. The CDR3 sequence is 15 residues long. CDR3 in amino acids: CASGISGSVGYEQYF. Written as DNA, the CDR3 is TGTGCCAGCGGGATTAGCGGGAGTGTGGGCTACGAGCAGTACTTC.

The CDR3 DNA sequence: TGTGCCAGCAGTTACGAAGCGGGATACGAGCAGTACTTC. Amino acid sequence: CASSYEAGYEQYF. V usage is TRBV6-5 and J usage is TRBJ2-7; 7 bases match TRBD2. In germline, CDR1 is MNHEY, CDR2 SVGAGI. The length of the CDR3 is 13 residues. Trimming removed 2 bases from V and 4 bases from J; junction bases left unmatched: 2.

The V and J genes are TRBV4-3 and TRBJ1-6, with D uncertain. CDR3 size: 17 residues. Deletions cut 0 bases from V and 5 bases from J, with 14 bases between. Germline V gene data show CDR1 as LGHNA and CDR2 as YSLEER. The CDR3 sequence is CASSQDPTLLDNSPLHF. In DNA, the CDR3 is TGCGCCAGCAGCCAAGATCCGACACTTTTGGATAATTCACCCCTCCACTTT.

The rearrangement joins TRBV5-1 to TRBJ2-1; the D gene is possibly TRBD1 (6 bases). The CDR3 has 12 residues. Deletions cut 4 bases from V and 8 bases from J, with 10 bases between. CDR1 is SGHRS and CDR2 is YFSETQ in the germline V gene. CDR3 sequence (DNA): TGCGCCAGCAGCGCGACAGGATATGAGCAGTTCTTC. Protein sequence: CASSATGYEQFF.

The chain is built from TRBV5-1 and TRBJ2-3; TRBD2 aligns across 11 bases. This CDR3 contains 15 residues. V lost 6 bases and J lost 3; bases outside the gene matches: 6. The V gene's germline CDR1 is SGHRS and CDR2 YFSETQ. The CDR3 spells CASIPGTSGTDTQYF. CDR3 bases: TGCGCCAGCATTCCCGGGACTAGCGGAACAGATACGCAGTATTTT.

This chain links TRBV5-1 with TRBJ2-3; 7 bases are a match to TRBD1. V lost 1 base and J lost 1; bases outside the gene matches: 6. This CDR3 is 16 amino acids long. The germline gives CDR1 SGHRS, CDR2 YFSETQ. CDR3 sequence (DNA): TGCGCCAGCAGCTTGTTTGTTGGACAGGGCACAGATACGCAGTATTTT. Translated, it gives CASSLFVGQGTDTQYF.

The rearrangement uses TRBV5-1 and TRBJ2-7; 10 nucleotides align to TRBD2. The length of the CDR3 is 15 residues. The germline CDR1 and CDR2 sequences are SGHRS and YFSETQ. After removal of 2 bases from V and 2 bases from J, the junction contained 4 bases not matched to a gene. The CDR3 loop reads CASSFSAGGPYEQYF. In DNA form, the CDR3 reads TGCGCCAGCAGCTTTTCAGCGGGAGGGCCCTACGAGCAGTACTTC.